These T cell receptor beta chains were read from a single sample in a study of shared clonotypes between healthy human individuals. Profiled with immunoSEQ multiplex PCR; TCRdb holds only in-frame clones, not every one. The repertoire has roughly 2,500,000 clones, under 95% of them found once; the top ten carry more than 0.35%. Sequenced sample: naive CD4+ T cells from PBMCs. These TCRs come from a young man in good health. Some clones in this sample may be carry-over from other donors' samples. Both conserved end residues are part of each CDR3. The order of the fields is V gene, J gene, clone size, D gene, CDR3 DNA, CDR3 protein. A D gene is named only where the DNA matches it firmly. The size entry is marked missing in some rows and otherwise reads once, few, many or a size class.

TRBV7-2	TRBJ2-5	.	TRBD1	TGTGCCAGCAGCCCACAGGGGGCGTTGGGGTGGACCCAGTACTTC	CASSPQGALGWTQYF
TRBV28	TRBJ1-1	.	.	TGTGCCAGCAAGGGGGGGATGAACACTGAAGCTTTCTTT	CASKGGMNTEAFF
TRBV30	TRBJ2-2	.	.	TGTGCCTGGAGGACCAGGGGACCTAACACCGGGGAGCTGTTTTTT	CAWRTRGPNTGELFF
TRBV28	TRBJ2-3	once	.	TGTGCCAGCAGTTTACGTGGGCCGCAAGATACGCAGTATTTT	CASSLRGPQDTQYF
TRBV9	TRBJ2-3	.	TRBD2	TGTGCCAGCAGCGTAACTAGCGGCCTCACAGATACGCAGTATTTT	CASSVTSGLTDTQYF
TRBV7-9	TRBJ2-3	.	.	TGTGCCAGCAGATATAACAGGTACACAGATACGCAGTATTTT	CASRYNRYTDTQYF
TRBV5-6	TRBJ1-2	.	TRBD1	TGTGCCAGCAGCCTAACAGGGGACTATGGCTACACCTTC	CASSLTGDYGYTF
TRBV28	TRBJ2-7	.	.	TGTGCCAGCAGTTTACCCCCAGGGAGAGGCAGACCGAGCTCCTACGAGCAGTACTTC	CASSLPPGRGRPSSYEQYF
TRBV5-1	TRBJ2-7	.	TRBD2	TGCGCCAGCAGCTTGGAAGCGGGAGGCTACGAGCAGTACTTC	CASSLEAGGYEQYF
TRBV5-5	TRBJ1-1	.	TRBD1	TGTGCCAGCAGCTTGGCCTGGACAGGCAACATGAACACTGAAGCTTTCTTT	CASSLAWTGNMNTEAFF
TRBV28	TRBJ1-6	.	.	TGTGCCAGCAGCGTACAACGGAGCTCCTATAATTCACCCCTCCACTTT	CASSVQRSSYNSPLHF
TRBV2	TRBJ2-5	.	TRBD1	TGTGCCAGCAGGCGCCAGGGGGATCGGCAAGAGACCCAGTACTTC	CASRRQGDRQETQYF
TRBV5-4	TRBJ1-5	.	TRBD1	TGTGCCAGCAGCTCAATGGACAGGGGCAATCAGCCCCAGCATTTT	CASSSMDRGNQPQHF
TRBV27	TRBJ2-1	.	TRBD2	TGTGCCCGAGGACTAGCGGGAGACAATGAGCAGTTCTTC	CARGLAGDNEQFF
TRBV7-9	TRBJ1-4	.	TRBD1	TGTGCCAGCAGTTATCGACAGGGTCCTTGGGAAAAACTGTTTTTT	CASSYRQGPWEKLFF
TRBV4-1	TRBJ2-6	.	.	TGCGCCAGCAGCCAAGAAGGCCGTTCTGGGGCCAACGTCCTGACTTTC	CASSQEGRSGANVLTF
TRBV12-5	TRBJ2-2	.	TRBD2	TGTGCTAGTGGTTTGGTACCGAGACTAGCGGTCGGCCACACCGGGGAGCTGTTTTTT	CASGLVPRLAVGHTGELFF
TRBV7-2	TRBJ1-2	.	TRBD1	TGTGCCAGCAGTTCGTCCTTGGACAGGGCTAACTATGGCTACACCTTC	CASSSSLDRANYGYTF
TRBV7-6	TRBJ2-1	.	.	TGTGCCAGCAGCTCGGACAGCTACAATGAGCAGTTCTTC	CASSSDSYNEQFF
TRBV28	TRBJ2-6	.	.	TGTGCCAGCAGTCCCGCGGGCGGATCCAACGTCCTGACTTTC	CASSPAGGSNVLTF
TRBV5-1	TRBJ2-2	.	.	TGCGCCAGCAGCTTGCTACAACAGAACACCGGGGAGCTGTTTTTT	CASSLLQQNTGELFF
TRBV7-9	TRBJ2-7	.	TRBD1	TGTGCCAGCAGCCTAATCCGGACAGGGGGCAGGACCTACGAGCAGTACTTC	CASSLIRTGGRTYEQYF
TRBV7-9	TRBJ1-2	.	.	TGTGCCAGCAGCTTAGCCGGGCCACAGAACTATGGCTACACCTTC	CASSLAGPQNYGYTF
TRBV9	TRBJ2-7	.	TRBD2	TGTGCCAGCAGCCGACTTCCGGGACTAGCGGGAAGGGTCGAGCAGTACTTC	CASSRLPGLAGRVEQYF
TRBV10-3	TRBJ1-5	few	.	TGTGCCACCGCCGGGACGAACCAGCCCCAGCATTTT	CATAGTNQPQHF
TRBV29-1	TRBJ2-3	.	.	TGCAGCGCCTCAGAGCCGGGACTCACAGATACGCAGTATTTT	CSASEPGLTDTQYF
TRBV7-2	TRBJ2-3	.	TRBD1	TGTGCCAGCAGCTTATTTCGGGGACAGGAGGGAGATACGCAGTATTTT	CASSLFRGQEGDTQYF
TRBV5-5	TRBJ2-1	.	TRBD2	TGTGCCAGCAGCCCCCGGACTAGCGGAAACTACAATGAGCAGTTCTTC	CASSPRTSGNYNEQFF